This TCR beta chain was observed in a study of human T cells and chemical hapten exposure. Unique molecular identifiers were attached to individual cDNA molecules within the library. TCRdb re-called the RACE reads through MiXCR, storing one row per CDR3 protein. The sample lists 95,000 to 150,000 distinct CDR3 sequences, 11% seen once, with over 2% in the top ten. The time point here: patch test 3, about 24 weeks after DPC sensitization. Specified treatment: therapeutic diphenylcyclopropenone sensitization with weekly scalp DPC. The donor pool consisted of alopecia patients aged 18 to 70 years, considered suitable for DPC. V was pared by 0 bases and J by 4 bases, with 8 bases between. Germline V gene data show CDR1 as LGHDT and CDR2 as YNNKEL (reference sequence). The CDR3 totals 14 residues. The table lists this clonotype with a few counts.

The receptor comes from a woman aged 45-59 years with alopecia areata. Some clones in this sample may be carry-over from other donors' samples. The gene calls are TRBV3-1 and TRBJ2-3; D gene ambiguous. The specimen was whole blood, collected in connection with sensitization to the hapten diphenylcyclopropenone (DPC). The CDR3 region has the DNA TGTGCCAGCAGCCAAGATATCGGTCCAGATACGCAGTATTTT. It specifies CASSQDIGPDTQYF.